This T cell receptor beta chain stems from a study of blood T cell repertoires in COVID-19. Study context: Researchers got acute and convalescent COVID-19 samples from the United States, Italy and Spain.

Clones were sequenced by immunoSEQ multiplex PCR, and TCRdb holds only the in-frame ones, with some missing. The data show some 29,000 clones, around 90% seen once. Sequenced material: peripheral blood. The sequence derives from a man between 65 and 85 years old with active or convalescent COVID-19.

The CDR3 loop is CATSDRGNEQFF. CDR3 DNA sequence: TGTGCCACCAGTGATAGGGGGAATGAGCAGTTCTTC. The gene calls are TRBV24-1 and TRBJ2-1, with D perhaps matching TRBD1 (6 bases). V lost 3 bases and J lost 7, with 6 bases in between. The CDR3 consists of 12 residues. Germline CDR1 is KGHDR and CDR2 is SFDVKD.